Reported below is one T cell receptor (beta chain). The sample is drawn from a study of blood T cell repertoires in COVID-19. Germline V gives CDR1 MNHNS, CDR2 SASEGT. V lost 1 base and J lost 2, with 12 bases in between. CDR3 length: 15 residues. The assay was immunoSEQ multiplex PCR, and TCRdb's table has in-frame clones only and misses some. Of tens of thousands of clones in the sample, about 85% were seen once. The chain is built from TRBV6-1 and TRBJ2-7; D is unclear. Material: peripheral blood. This receptor was taken from a man aged 70-80 years with acute or convalescent COVID-19. The CDR3 reads CASSEVYGTTYEQYF. CDR3 nucleotide sequence: TGTGCCAGCAGTGAAGTGTACGGTACGACCTACGAGCAGTACTTC.